This T cell receptor beta chain was retrieved from a study of T cells after yellow fever vaccination. Findings of the study overall: Reappearance after the booster was seen for most primary-vaccination clones, at more than 95% CD4 and 75% to 90% CD8.

This clonotype has at least ten counts. Antigen specificity is unknown. Germline CDR1 MGHDK, CDR2 SYGVNS. V was pared by 5 bases and J by 1 base, with 11 bases between. The CDR3 has 14 residues. TCRdb called the 5' RACE reads again in MiXCR, with one record for every CDR3 protein. The sample lists about 69,000 distinct CDR3 sequences, approximately 5.9% occurring once. The TCR was taken from a man aged 18 to 35 who received the YFV17D yellow fever vaccine. This chain joins TRBV25-1 and TRBJ1-1; D remains ambiguous. Source: CD4+ T cells sorted from PBMCs, taken less than 16 days after the first yellow fever vaccination. The CDR3: CASSPRTGNTEAFF. In DNA form, the CDR3 reads TGTGCCAGCAGTCCTCGGACTGGGAACACTGAAGCTTTCTTT.